Listed here are 5 T cell receptor beta chains from one sample, sequenced in a study of blood T cell repertoires in COVID-19 (dated by TCRdb to the early 2020s). To prepare the library, the immunoSEQ multiplex PCR assay was applied. As stored in TCRdb, this immuneACCESS dataset retains in-frame rearrangements with V and J assigned. A fraction of the clones does not appear; measured against another copy, unresolved V genes explain less than half of the discrepancy, and the remainder lacks a known reason. A total of 260,000 or so clones appear in this sample, just over 85% of them only once. Clones ranked in the top ten supply 15% to 19% of the sample. Input material: PBMCs or T cells enriched from blood (not recorded which). These receptors were collected from a young man who had recovered from COVID-19.

The J gene is TRBJ2-7, the V gene TRBV29-1; D is perhaps TRBD2 (6 bases). Germline V CDR1 and CDR2: SQVTM, ANQGSEA. Deletions cut 3 bases from V and 2 bases from J, with 8 bases between. This CDR3 has 12 residues. The CDR3 sequence is CSVERGTYEQYF. The CDR3 DNA is TGCAGCGTTGAGCGGGGCACCTACGAGCAGTACTTC.

The chain recombines TRBV7-8 with TRBJ1-1, with D possibly being TRBD1 (5 bases). The CDR3 consists of 12 residues. V lost 5 bases and J lost 5, with 9 bases in between. Germline loops: CDR1 SGHVS, CDR2 FQNEAQ. The CDR3 DNA reads as TGTGCCAGCAGCCCGGGGGAGACTGAAGCTTTCTTT. The encoded protein is CASSPGETEAFF. The full variable domain, its missing parts supplied by reference TRBV7-8 and TRBJ1-1, is GAGVSQSPRYKVAKRGQDVALRCDPISGHVSLFWYQQALGQGPEFLTYFQNEAQLDKSGLPSDRFFAERPEGSVSTLKIQRTQQEDSAVYLCASSPGETEAFFGQGTRLTVV.

This clone has a handful of counts. The chain combines TRBV11-2 with TRBJ2-7, with a tentative D call TRBD2 (6 bases). Germline CDR1 SGHAT, CDR2 FQNNGV. The ends were cut back, 2 bases at V and 5 bases at J, with 10 bases in the middle. The CDR3 runs to 13 residues. The CDR3 nucleotides are TGTGCCAGCAGCTTATACCGCGGGAACGAGCAGTACTTC. Residues: CASSLYRGNEQYF.

The gene calls are TRBV28 and TRBJ1-1; D is ambiguous. Germline CDR1 reads MDHEN; CDR2 reads SYDVKM. Trimming left V 5 bases short and J 0 bases short, with 13 bases between. The CDR3 length is 15 residues. DNA of the CDR3: TGTGCCAGCAGTCCATCCTGGGCGCTGAACACTGAAGCTTTCTTT. It is translated as CASSPSWALNTEAFF.

The V call is TRBV6-5, the J call TRBJ1-1, with D possibly matching TRBD1 (5 bases). This CDR3 has 15 amino acids. CDR1 MNHEY and CDR2 SVGAGI come from the germline V gene. V was cut by 6 bases and J by 0 bases, with 14 bases left in between. In DNA form, the CDR3 reads TGTGCCAGCAGAGGGGTCTACAGCTTGAACACTGAAGCTTTCTTT. It is translated as CASRGVYSLNTEAFF.